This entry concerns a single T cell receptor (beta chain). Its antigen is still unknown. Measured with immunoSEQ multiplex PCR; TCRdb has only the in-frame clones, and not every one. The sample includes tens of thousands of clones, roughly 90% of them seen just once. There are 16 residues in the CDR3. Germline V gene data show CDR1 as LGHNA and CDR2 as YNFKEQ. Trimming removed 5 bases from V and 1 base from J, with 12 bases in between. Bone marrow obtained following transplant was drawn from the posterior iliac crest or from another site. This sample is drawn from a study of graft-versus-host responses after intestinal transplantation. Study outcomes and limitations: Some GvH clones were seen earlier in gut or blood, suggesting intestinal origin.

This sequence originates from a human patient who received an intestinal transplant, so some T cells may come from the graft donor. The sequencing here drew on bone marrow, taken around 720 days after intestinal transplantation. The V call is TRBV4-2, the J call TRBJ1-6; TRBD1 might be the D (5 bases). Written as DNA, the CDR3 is TGTGCCAGCAGCTTGGCCGGGGGTTCCTATAATTCACCCCTCCACTTT. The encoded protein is CASSLAGGSYNSPLHF.